This TCR beta chain emerged from a study of blood T cell repertoires in COVID-19 (dated by TCRdb to about 2020). Study-level background: Samples covering the acute and convalescent phases of COVID-19 were provided by collaborators in the United States, Italy and Spain. The repertoires were released in a freely available public database meant as a resource for research on the immune response to SARS-CoV-2. Samples were obtained from the ongoing ImmuneRACE study (first 160 participants) and from 1,254 subjects provided by 6 global collaborators. The prospective study material was composed of cDNA or gDNA derived from T cells, B-cell-depleted T cells, or PBMCs. Subjects who had been exposed to COVID-19, were actively infected with it, or had recovered from it provided the deeply sampled blood TCRbeta repertoires that made up the dataset. Nearly every sample came with metadata listing a de-identified subject ID, COVID-19 status, age in years and sex. HLA class I and class II types, where available, came from metadata supplied by the sample provider rather than from assay-based typing.

The junction shows trimming of 4 bases on V and 4 bases on J, plus 16 bases between the germline ends. The CDR3 runs 15 residues from the cysteine to the phenylalanine. Of the read, only the CDR3 DNA is kept; its 45 bases are in frame from base 1. CDR1 SGHTA and CDR2 FQGNSA were looked up in the germline V gene. The paper as a whole reports these results and caveats: How much clinical and demographic metadata was included differed by source and by participant, and the metadata was provided uncurated.

The immunoSEQ Assay, a bias-controlled multiplex PCR, was used to amplify TCRbeta CDR3 regions from genomic DNA. The paper's processing steps were these. Nucleated cell counts per sample were estimated from amplification of reference gene primers within the assay. Sequence reads were collapsed and filtered to measure the absolute abundance of every unique TCRbeta CDR3 rearrangement. Productive Simpson clonality was computed per sample as the square root of Simpson's diversity index over productive rearrangements. TCRdb re-hosts the immuneACCESS table, in-frame sequences only. Its copies lack some clones; in the studies checked, an unresolved V gene accounts for under half of them, and the cause for the rest is not known. V, J and clone size were drawn from that table, and D and trimming were deduced from the DNA. The sample table holds under 300,000 clones, of which 88% were seen once. The ten most abundant clones make up 2.5% to 3.5% of the sample.

For this clone: This receptor's antigen is unknown. No much larger clone exists at a distance of one base, and base qualities are not known.

Enrolling through a virtual design, the prospective study's participants ranged in age from roughly 18 to 100 years and lived across 20 to 30 United States geographic areas. Cohort assignment in the prospective study relied on participant-reported clinical history from a screening survey and a study questionnaire. Recovered participants in ImmuneRACE Cohort 3 were defined as having two consecutive negative NP/OP PCR tests, clearance from a healthcare professional, or resolution of symptoms. Each participant in the prospective study had whole blood, serum and a nasopharyngeal or oropharyngeal swab collected by mobile phlebotomists. Participants in the prospective study had the option to provide additional blood draws and questionnaires over a roughly 2-month period. Before DNA extraction, prospective study blood samples were shipped either frozen or at room temperature.

Specimen: PBMCs or T cells enriched from blood (not recorded which). The rearranged segments are TRBV7-2 and TRBJ2-5; the D region possibly corresponds to TRBD2 (5 bases align). The sequence was collected from a woman aged 45 to 65 who had recovered from COVID-19. Read as DNA, the sequence is TGTGCCAGCAGCTACGGACTCAACCCACGAGAGACCCAGTACTTC. It translates as CASSYGLNPRETQYF.